Below are 28 T cell receptor beta chains sequenced from a single sample in a study of type 1 and type 2 diabetes patients. Amplification started from genomic DNA. Amplification of the beta chain CDR3 used 30 forward and 13 reverse multiplex primers. One entry per CDR3 protein, called by TCRdb with MiXCR from the multiplex PCR reads. Altogether about 290,000 distinct CDR3 sequences are present, around 47% being singletons, with the ten largest covering roughly 13%. Material for sequencing was peripheral blood mononuclear cells (PBMCs). All receptors come from a young man with type 2 diabetes.

This clonotype was recorded once. The chain uses TRBV6-5 and TRBJ2-2; D is undetermined. CDR1 and CDR2 from the germline V gene are MNHEY and SVGAGI. The CDR3 length is 13 residues. Trimming took off 7 bases at V and 1 base at J, with 7 bases between the two ends. The CDR3 protein is CASKGQNTGELFF. CDR3 sequence (DNA): TGTGCCAGCAAAGGGCAGAACACCGGGGAGCTGTTTTTT.

As to this clonotype: A much larger clone differs by one base, so this may be a read error. The chain has TRBV2 and TRBJ2-6; 7 bases align to TRBD2. Germline V gene lookup returns CDR1 SNHLY and CDR2 FYNNEI. The length of the CDR3 is 11 residues. The CDR3 spells CASSRLGAGHF. In nucleotides, the CDR3 is TGTGCCAGCAGCCGACTCGGAGCGGGGCACTTC.

This clonotype appeared a few times. The chain has TRBV19 and TRBJ2-7, with a possible D match to TRBD2 (5 bases). CDR1 and CDR2 (germline): LNHDA, SQIVND (reference sequence). The V end was cut by 6 bases, the J end by 2 bases, with 14 bases between. The CDR3 has 14 residues. CDR3: CASREEGPAYEQYF. In nucleotides, the CDR3 is TGTGCCAGTAGGGAAGAGGGCCCCGCCTACGAGCAGTACTTC.

The V and J genes are TRBV2 and TRBJ1-1; a weak D match, TRBD1 (6 bases). This CDR3 comprises 10 residues. The germline CDR1 and CDR2 sequences are SNHLY and FYNNEI. V lost 10 bases to trimming and J lost 7 bases, with 10 bases between them. As DNA, the CDR3 is TGTGCCACCAAGACAGGTGAAGCTTTCTTT. It specifies CATKTGEAFF.

As concerns this clonotype: An end of the junction does not agree with germline; a read error may underlie this. The chain uses TRBV10-3 and TRBJ1-2; D is uncertain. CDR1 is ENHRY and CDR2 is SYGVKD in the germline V gene. The CDR3 spans 15 residues. The CDR3 loop reads CASSLSVLANYGYTF. In nucleotides, the CDR3 is TGTGCCAGCAGTTTAAGTGTCTTAGCTAACTATGGCTACACCTTC.

This clonotype turned up a few times. CDR3 sequence (DNA): TGTGCCAGCAGTGGGGTCGTCGGTTCGACAGAGACCCAGTACTTC. It is translated as CASSGVVGSTETQYF. The chain employs TRBV12-3 or TRBV12-4 and TRBJ2-5; the D is unclear. This CDR3 spans 15 amino acids. V was trimmed by 5 bases and J by 4 bases, leaving 17 bases between them.

This clonotype has just a few counts. The chain carries TRBV10-3 and TRBJ2-3; D gene ambiguous. CDR3 length equals 14 residues. Per germline, CDR1 ENHRY and CDR2 SYGVKD. V was shortened by 6 bases and J by 3 bases, with 13 bases between the two germline ends. CDR3 loop: CAIRDPDGTDTQYF. For the CDR3, the DNA is TGTGCCATCAGGGACCCAGACGGGACAGATACGCAGTATTTT.

The chain links TRBV6-2 or TRBV6-3 to TRBJ2-7; no reliable D call. The CDR3 is made up of 13 amino acids. Trimming removed 2 bases from V and 5 bases from J, with 10 bases in between. Per the germline V gene, CDR1 is MNHEY and CDR2 is SVGEGT. Written as DNA, the CDR3 is TGTGCCAGCAGTTACGGGCAGGACCACGAGCAGTACTTC. Translating it yields CASSYGQDHEQYF.

The chain has TRBV18 and TRBJ2-1; D assignment may be TRBD1 or TRBD2 (5 bases each). The CDR3 sequence is 14 residues long. CDR1 is KGHSH and CDR2 is LQKENI in the germline V gene. V was trimmed by 8 bases and J by 4 bases, leaving 15 bases between them. In DNA, the CDR3 is TGTGCCAGCAATCCCGGGACCGTGTACAATGAGCAGTTCTTC. It specifies CASNPGTVYNEQFF.

The chain couples TRBV5-5 to TRBJ2-7, with 7 nucleotides matching TRBD1. J was trimmed by 2 bases and V by 3 bases; bases with no gene match: 8. Germline CDR1 is SGHKS and CDR2 is YYEKEE (reference sequence). This CDR3 contains 15 residues. CDR3 DNA sequence: TGTGCCAGCAGCTGGGCGACAGGGCTTACCTACGAGCAGTACTTC. Its protein is CASSWATGLTYEQYF.

This chain connects TRBV9 to TRBJ2-7; perhaps TRBD1 as D (5 bases). Germline loops: CDR1 SGDLS, CDR2 YYNGEE. V gave up 4 bases and J gave up 0 bases, with 11 bases separating them. The CDR3 has 14 residues. The CDR3 DNA reads TGTGCCAGCAGCCCGAGGACATTCTCCTACGAGCAGTACTTC. Its translation is CASSPRTFSYEQYF. The complete variable domain, with remaining parts taken from reference TRBV9 and TRBJ2-7, reads DSGVTQTPKHLITATGQRVTLRCSPRSGDLSVYWYQQSLDQGLQFLIQYYNGEERAKGNILERFSAQQFPDLHSELNLSSLELGDSALYFCASSPRTFSYEQYFGPGTRLTVT.

This clonotype has only a few counts. The V and J genes are TRBV15 and TRBJ1-1; no definite D call. V lost 4 bases and J 4 bases, leaving 10 bases between the germline ends. This CDR3 has 13 residues. CDR1 and CDR2 (germline): LNHNV, YYDKDF (reference sequence). The CDR3 sequence: CATSTTIGTEAFF. DNA of the CDR3: TGTGCCACCAGCACCACCATCGGCACTGAAGCTTTCTTT.

The chain recombines TRBV6-1 with TRBJ1-5; 7 positions agree with TRBD1. J gave up 2 bases and V 2 bases, and 9 bases lay outside the gene matches. CDR3 length: 17 residues. Germline loops: CDR1 MNHNS, CDR2 SASEGT. The CDR3 protein is CASSERGTASRNQPQHF. DNA for the CDR3: TGTGCCAGCAGTGAACGGGGGACAGCAAGCCGCAATCAGCCCCAGCATTTT.

A remark on this clonotype: One junction end disagrees with the germline gene, perhaps due to a read error. The chain recombines TRBV24-1 with TRBJ2-5; D uncertain. The CDR3 is made up of 15 amino acids. CDR1 KGHDR and CDR2 SFDVKD come from the germline V gene. The CDR3 sequence is CATSALYGRQETRYF. CDR3 nucleotides: TGTGCCACCAGTGCTTTGTATGGTAGGCAAGAGACCCGGTACTTC.

This clonotype was seen at least ten times. A junction end diverges from the germline sequence, so it may reflect a read error. This CDR3 reads CASSTHGTVF. CDR3 bases: TGTGCCAGCAGCACGCACGGGACAGTGTTT. The gene calls are TRBV7-3 and TRBJ1-1, with 7 bases lining up with TRBD1. The CDR3 extends over 10 amino acids. In germline, CDR1 is SGHTA, CDR2 FQGTGA.

This clonotype was counted between two and nine times. V is TRBV29-1 and J is TRBJ2-7; D could derive from TRBD1 or TRBD2 (5 bases each). Germline CDR1 SQVTM, CDR2 ANQGSEA. The CDR3 length is 14 residues. Trimming shortened V by 6 bases and J by 3 bases, and 18 bases separated the two germline ends. The CDR3 loop reads CSVGDGSRDYEQYF. DNA of the CDR3: TGCAGCGTGGGGGACGGATCAAGAGACTACGAGCAGTACTTC.

The chain couples TRBV30 to TRBJ1-2; D ambiguous. The CDR3 length is 12 residues. V lost 2 bases, J lost 0 bases, and 4 bases lay in between. CDR1 is GTSNPN, CDR2 SVGIG, per germline (reference sequence). The DNA for the CDR3 is TGTGCCTGGAGTCCGTCTAACTATGGCTACACCTTC. Amino acid sequence: CAWSPSNYGYTF.

The chain employs TRBV15 and TRBJ2-7, with 8 bases that match TRBD1. This CDR3 has 14 amino acids. Trimming removed 5 bases from V and 2 bases from J; junction bases left unmatched: 5. CDR1 and CDR2 (germline): LNHNV, YYDKDF (reference sequence). DNA for the CDR3: TGTGCCACCAGCTCTCCGGGACAGGCCTACGAGCAGTACTTC. It yields the protein CATSSPGQAYEQYF.

This chain joins TRBV5-1 and TRBJ2-7; 7 bases agree with TRBD2. The CDR3 spans 14 residues. V lost 5 bases to trimming and J lost 5 bases; unmatched junction nucleotides: 10. CDR1 SGHRS and CDR2 YFSETQ come from the germline V gene. The chain's CDR3 is CASSRAGAPDEQYF. The DNA for the CDR3 is TGCGCCAGCAGTAGGGCGGGAGCTCCGGACGAGCAGTACTTC. The entire variable domain, with the rest obtained from reference TRBV5-1 and TRBJ2-7, is as follows: KAGVTQTPRYLIKTRGQQVTLSCSPISGHRSVSWYQQTPGQGLQFLFEYFSETQRNKGNFPGRFSGRQFSNSRSEMNVSTLELGDSALYLCASSRAGAPDEQYFGPGTRLTVT.

This clonotype appeared a single time. The chain employs TRBV20-1 and TRBJ1-1; tentative D call: TRBD1 (5 bases). The length of the CDR3 is 12 residues. Germline V gene data show CDR1 as DFQATT and CDR2 as SNEGSKA (reference sequence). Trimming took 6 bases from V and 5 from J, leaving 13 bases between them. The CDR3 DNA reads TGCAGTGCCGGGGCGGGTTATACTGAAGCTTTCTTT. Residues: CSAGAGYTEAFF.

The rearrangement uses TRBV19 and TRBJ1-5, with 7 positions matching TRBD1. CDR1 and CDR2 (germline): LNHDA, SQIVND (reference sequence). The CDR3 contains 14 residues. V lost 4 bases to trimming and J lost 9 bases; unmatched junction nucleotides: 9. The CDR3 reads CASSTDRAETPQHF. The CDR3 bases are TGTGCCAGTAGTACCGACAGGGCAGAAACGCCCCAGCATTTT.

The chain links TRBV7-2 to TRBJ1-1, with D possibly TRBD1 on 5 matching bases. V was pared by 1 base and J by 4 bases, with 16 bases between. This CDR3 spans 16 amino acids. CDR1 is SGHTA and CDR2 is FQGNSA in the germline V gene. This CDR3 reads CASSLGPPGTGTEAFF. The CDR3 region has the DNA TGTGCCAGCAGCTTAGGACCCCCAGGGACGGGCACTGAAGCTTTCTTT. Full variable domain (outside the CDR3, taken from reference TRBV7-2 and TRBJ1-1): GAGVSQSPSNKVTEKGKDVELRCDPISGHTALYWYRQSLGQGLEFLIYFQGNSAPDKSGLPSDRFSAERTGGSVSTLTIQRTQQEDSAVYLCASSLGPPGTGTEAFFGQGTRLTVV.

V gene TRBV19 combines with J gene TRBJ1-2; D may be TRBD1 (6 bases). The V end was cut by 3 bases, the J end by 3 bases, with 17 bases between. CDR1 and CDR2 from the germline V gene are LNHDA and SQIVND (reference sequence). The CDR3 sequence is 16 residues long. The CDR3 reads CASSIGSGDAYYGYTF. Here the CDR3 DNA reads TGTGCCAGTAGTATTGGTTCAGGGGACGCCTACTATGGCTACACCTTC.

The chain combines TRBV5-1 with TRBJ1-1; no firm D call. This CDR3 spans 15 amino acids. V shed 4 bases and J shed 0 bases, with 13 bases lying between them. Germline lookup yields CDR1 SGHRS and CDR2 YFSETQ. The CDR3 is CASSPDTRMNTEAFF. CDR3 coding DNA: TGCGCCAGCAGCCCTGACACCAGGATGAACACTGAAGCTTTCTTT.

This clonotype was observed many times. The chain is built from TRBV7-2 and TRBJ2-7; no reliable D call. CDR1 SGHTA and CDR2 FQGNSA come from the germline V gene. The CDR3 length is 15 residues. The V gene lost 5 bases and the J gene lost 2 bases, with 16 bases spanning the gap. In DNA, the CDR3 is TGTGCCAGCAGCCCAGCCATCGGCGCTCCCTACGAGCAGTACTTC. It encodes CASSPAIGAPYEQYF.

The chain carries TRBV6-1 and TRBJ2-5; TRBD2 matches 12 bases. CDR1 MNHNS and CDR2 SASEGT come from the germline V gene. This CDR3 has 19 residues. The ends lost 5 bases at V and 1 base at J; junction bases unmatched: 14. CDR3 in DNA: TGTGCCAGCAGTTACTCTATTTTCCCTAGCGGGAGGGCCCAAGAGACCCAGTACTTC. Amino acids: CASSYSIFPSGRAQETQYF.

The chain links TRBV20-1 to TRBJ1-1; the D gene is possibly TRBD1 (6 bases). There are 17 residues in the CDR3. From germline, CDR1 is DFQATT and CDR2 SNEGSKA (reference sequence). Between the trimmed V and J ends, which lost 0 bases and 0 bases, there was a span of 17 bases. The CDR3 protein is CSARDLRGAEMNTEAFF. The DNA for the CDR3 is TGCAGTGCTAGAGATCTACGGGGGGCGGAGATGAACACTGAAGCTTTCTTT.

This clonotype has just a few counts. The chain combines TRBV10-3 with TRBJ1-4; 8 nucleotides align to TRBD1. The germline CDR1 and CDR2 sequences are ENHRY and SYGVKD. The CDR3 has 14 residues. V dropped 6 bases and J dropped 4; count of bases not matched to a gene: 4. CDR3 amino acids: CAISRTGSNEKLFF. CDR3 DNA sequence: TGTGCCATCAGCCGGACAGGGAGTAATGAAAAACTGTTTTTT.